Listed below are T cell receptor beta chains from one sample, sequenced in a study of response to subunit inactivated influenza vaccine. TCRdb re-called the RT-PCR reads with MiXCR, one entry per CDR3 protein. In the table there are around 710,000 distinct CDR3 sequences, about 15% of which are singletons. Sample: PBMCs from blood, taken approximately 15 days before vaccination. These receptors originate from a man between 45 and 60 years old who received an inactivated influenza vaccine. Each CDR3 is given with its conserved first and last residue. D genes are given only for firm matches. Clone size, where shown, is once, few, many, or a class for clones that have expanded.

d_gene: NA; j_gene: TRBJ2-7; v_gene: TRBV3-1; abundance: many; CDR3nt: TGTGCCAGCAGCCAAGCCCGTAGTTACGAGCAGTACTTC; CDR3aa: CASSQARSYEQYF
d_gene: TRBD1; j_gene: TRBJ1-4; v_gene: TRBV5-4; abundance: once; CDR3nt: TGTGCCAGCAGCTTGGTAGTCTACAGGGGCCTAGCAACTAATGAAAAACTGTTTTTT; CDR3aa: CASSLVVYRGLATNEKLFF
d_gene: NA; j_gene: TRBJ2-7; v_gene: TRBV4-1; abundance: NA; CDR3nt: TGCGCCAGCAGCCAAGAGACAGATGCCTACGAGCAGTACTTC; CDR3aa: CASSQETDAYEQYF
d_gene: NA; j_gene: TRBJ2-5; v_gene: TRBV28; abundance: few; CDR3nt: TGTGCCACCATTAAACAGTTATCCCAAGAGACCCAGTACTTC; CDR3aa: CATIKQLSQETQYF
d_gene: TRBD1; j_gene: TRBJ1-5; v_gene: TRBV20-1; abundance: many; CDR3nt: TGCAGTGCTGGACAGGGTGGGGAACTGCAGCCCCAGCATTTT; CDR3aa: CSAGQGGELQPQHF
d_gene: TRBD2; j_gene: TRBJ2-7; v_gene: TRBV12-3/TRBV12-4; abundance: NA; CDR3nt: TGTGCCAGCCGTCGGGGTGCGGGAGGCTACGAGCAGTACTTC; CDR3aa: CASRRGAGGYEQYF
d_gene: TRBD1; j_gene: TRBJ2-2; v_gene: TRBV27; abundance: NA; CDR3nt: TGTGCCAGCAGTTTCGGGACAGGGGTCGGGGAGCTGTTTTTT; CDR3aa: CASSFGTGVGELFF
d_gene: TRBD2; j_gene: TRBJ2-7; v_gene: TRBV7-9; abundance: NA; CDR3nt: TGTGCCAGCAGCTTCGCCCCTTTGGGGGGGTCCTACGAGCAGTACTTC; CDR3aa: CASSFAPLGGSYEQYF
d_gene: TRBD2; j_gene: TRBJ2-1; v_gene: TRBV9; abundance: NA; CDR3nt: TGTGCCAGCAGCGTAGATGCTAGCGGTTACAATGAGCAGTTCTTC; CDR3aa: CASSVDASGYNEQFF
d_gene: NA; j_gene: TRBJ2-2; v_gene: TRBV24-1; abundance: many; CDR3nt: TGTGCCACCAGAGAAAGGAAGGTCCTGTTTTTT; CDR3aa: CATRERKVLFF
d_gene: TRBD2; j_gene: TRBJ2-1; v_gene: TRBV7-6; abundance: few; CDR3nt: TGTGCCAGCAGCATGGGACTAGCGGTCAATGAGCAGTTCTTC; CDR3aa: CASSMGLAVNEQFF